This entry features one TCR beta chain sequence. Trimming removed 1 base from V and 8 bases from J, with 12 bases in between. From germline, CDR1 is SGHVS and CDR2 FNYEAQ. CDR3 length equals 15 residues. The protocol was immunoSEQ multiplex PCR, while the TCRdb copy is restricted to in-frame clones and leaves out a portion. The table includes about 250,000 clones, 83% detected once. The data stem from a study of blood T cell repertoires in COVID-19. Study information: PBMCs, B-cell-depleted T cells, or T cells provided the cDNA or gDNA that made up the material.

Sequenced sample: peripheral blood. The receptor's source is a man in his forties with active or convalescent COVID-19. The rearrangement joins TRBV7-6 to TRBJ1-6, with D possibly TRBD1 on 5 matching bases. CDR3 sequence: CASSLEGPGDSPLHF. CDR3 sequence (DNA): TGTGCCAGCAGCTTAGAGGGACCGGGGGATTCACCCCTCCACTTT.